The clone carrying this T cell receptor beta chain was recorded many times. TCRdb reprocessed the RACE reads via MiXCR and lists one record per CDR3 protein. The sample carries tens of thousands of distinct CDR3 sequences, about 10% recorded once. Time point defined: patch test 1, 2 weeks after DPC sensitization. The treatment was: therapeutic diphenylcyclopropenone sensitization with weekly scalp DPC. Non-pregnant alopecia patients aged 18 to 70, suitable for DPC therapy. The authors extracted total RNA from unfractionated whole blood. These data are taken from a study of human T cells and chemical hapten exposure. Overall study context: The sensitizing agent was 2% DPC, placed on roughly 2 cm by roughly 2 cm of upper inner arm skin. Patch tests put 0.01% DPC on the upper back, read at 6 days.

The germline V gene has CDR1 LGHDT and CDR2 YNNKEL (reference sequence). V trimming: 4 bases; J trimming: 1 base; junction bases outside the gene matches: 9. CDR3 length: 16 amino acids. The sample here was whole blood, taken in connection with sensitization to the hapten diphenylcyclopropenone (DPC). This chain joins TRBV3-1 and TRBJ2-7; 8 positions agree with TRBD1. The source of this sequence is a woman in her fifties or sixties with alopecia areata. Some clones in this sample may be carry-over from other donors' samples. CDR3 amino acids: CASSPRTGPRSYEQYF. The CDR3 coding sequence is TGTGCCAGCAGCCCCCGGACAGGGCCGCGTTCCTACGAGCAGTACTTC.